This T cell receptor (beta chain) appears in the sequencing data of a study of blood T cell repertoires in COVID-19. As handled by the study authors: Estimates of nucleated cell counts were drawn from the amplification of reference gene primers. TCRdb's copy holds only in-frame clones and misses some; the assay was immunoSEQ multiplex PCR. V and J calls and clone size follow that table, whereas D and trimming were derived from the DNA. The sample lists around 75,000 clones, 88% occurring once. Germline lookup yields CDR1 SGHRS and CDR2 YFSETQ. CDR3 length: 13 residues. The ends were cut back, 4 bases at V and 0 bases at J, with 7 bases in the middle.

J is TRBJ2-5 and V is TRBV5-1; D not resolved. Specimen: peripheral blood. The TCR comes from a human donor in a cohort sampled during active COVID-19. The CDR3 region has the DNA TGCGCCAGCAGCCGCGTGGACCAAGAGACCCAGTACTTC. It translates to CASSRVDQETQYF.